The following is a T cell receptor beta chain sequence with its context. Per germline, CDR1 SGHAT and CDR2 FQNNGV. The J segment lost 1 base and the V segment lost 5 bases, leaving 11 bases of the junction unmatched. The CDR3 has 17 amino acids. Per the original methods: Estimation of nucleated cell counts was performed using reference gene primer amplification. Generated by immunoSEQ multiplex PCR, the TCRdb table keeps only in-frame clones and is missing some. The V and J calls and clone size come from that table; D and trimming were worked out from the DNA. The table shows around 170,000 clones, with less than 85% occurring only once. The sample is drawn from a study of blood T cell repertoires in COVID-19. About the research overall: Specimens from acute and convalescent COVID-19 originated in the United States, Italy and Spain. In each case, the material was cDNA or gDNA derived from T cells, B-cell-depleted T cells, or PBMCs.

The rearrangement joins TRBV11-2 to TRBJ2-1; 7 positions agree with TRBD1. The source is a woman older than 75 with acute or convalescent COVID-19. Sequenced material: peripheral blood. This CDR3 is CASSPDRALLSYNEQFF. CDR3 coding DNA: TGTGCCAGCAGCCCAGACAGGGCCTTACTTTCCTACAATGAGCAGTTCTTC.